These 3 T cell receptor beta chains came from one sample sequenced in a study of T cell changes during pregnancy in multiple sclerosis. TCRdb keeps only in-frame clones here, not all; method: immunoSEQ multiplex PCR. This sample has around 73,000 clones; 85% to 95% occur once, and the top ten carry 2.8%. The specimen was peripheral blood, collected in the third trimester of pregnancy. The source is a female donor in good health, enrolled as a control in a pregnancy study.

This clone was seen a single time. The V gene is TRBV18, the J gene TRBJ1-5; 11 bases map to TRBD1. Germline-derived CDR1 and CDR2 are KGHSH and LQKENI. Trimming cost V 4 bases and J 6 bases; bases outside gene matches: 5. This CDR3 spans 15 amino acids. CDR3 DNA sequence: TGTGCCAGCTCACTGGGACAGGGGGGGACTCAGCCCCAGCATTTT. It encodes CASSLGQGGTQPQHF. Full variable domain (outside the CDR3, taken from reference TRBV18 and TRBJ1-5): NAGVMQNPRHLVRRRGQEARLRCSPMKGHSHVYWYRQLPEEGLKFMVYLQKENIIDESGMPKERFSAEFPKEGPSILRIQQVVRGDSAAYFCASSLGQGGTQPQHFGDGTRLSIL.

The chain couples TRBV6-6 to TRBJ2-2; D ambiguous. The CDR3 has 13 amino acids. Germline V gene data show CDR1 as MNHNY and CDR2 as SVGAGI (reference sequence). V was clipped by 7 bases and J by 1 base, with 7 bases between them. DNA of the CDR3: TGTGCCAGCATCGAGGTGAACACCGGGGAGCTGTTTTTT. Translation gives CASIEVNTGELFF.

The chain is built from TRBV28 and TRBJ2-7; D is unresolved. CDR1 is MDHEN, CDR2 SYDVKM, per germline. This CDR3 is built from 12 residues. The V and J ends lost 1 base and 6 bases respectively, with 7 bases between them. The CDR3 protein is CASSLLRSEQYF. The CDR3 DNA is TGTGCCAGCAGTTTATTAAGGAGCGAGCAGTACTTC. The full variable domain, in which reference TRBV28 and TRBJ2-7 provide the parts outside the CDR3, is DVKVTQSSRYLVKRTGEKVFLECVQDMDHENMFWYRQDPGLGLRLIYFSYDVKMKEKGDIPEGYSVSREKKERFSLILESASTNQTSMYLCASSLLRSEQYFGPGTRLTVT.